This T cell receptor beta chain is drawn from a study of immune evolution from preneoplasia to lung adenocarcinoma. Study-level background: HLA loss of heterozygosity: 5.5% to 8.5% AIS, about 15% MIA, about 35% ADC, none AAH.

Some clones are missing from TCRdb's copy, which holds only in-frame ones; the method was immunoSEQ multiplex PCR. In the table there are around 7,000 clones, around 75% of which are singletons. Worth noting for this clone: Its cognate antigen is unknown.

General observations from the study: Compared with EGFR-mutant or double wild-type lesions, KRAS-mutant nodules were more clonal.

CDR1 SGDLS and CDR2 YYNGEE come from the germline V gene. Trimming took 6 bases from V and 0 from J; bases not matched to a gene: 4. The length of the CDR3 is 14 residues. The TCR was taken from an older person with lung adenocarcinoma. The chain combines TRBV9 with TRBJ1-1, with TRBD1 matching 8 bases. The sample consisted of FFPE minimally invasive lung adenocarcinoma tissue. The CDR3 spells CASTLTGVNTEAFF. DNA for the CDR3: TGTGCCAGCACTCTGACAGGGGTGAACACTGAAGCTTTCTTT.